These T cell receptor beta chains were read from a single sample in a study of T-cell reconstitution after alpha-beta-depleted transplantation in children. TCRdb processed the PCR reads anew with MiXCR; each CDR3 protein has one entry. The profile shows just over 350,000 distinct CDR3 sequences, 13% of them singletons. The source was PBMCs, collected from the stem cell graft. All receptors come from a human donor who donated a stem cell graft to a child with Fanconi anemia. CDR3s include the opening cysteine and the closing phenylalanine or tryptophan. The D gene is left open where the match is weak. Some rows have no size entry. The others give once, few or many, or a class for an expanded clone.

J gene: TRBJ1-2; clone size: many; D gene: TRBD1; V gene: TRBV6-5; CDR3 DNA: TGTGCCACCCAACTGCCGGGGACAGGGAGGAACTATGGCTACACCTTC; CDR3 protein: CATQLPGTGRNYGYTF
J gene: TRBJ2-2; clone size: few; D gene: .; V gene: TRBV29-1; CDR3 DNA: TGCAGCGCTTCACAGGGATCGGGAACCGGGGAGCTGTTTTTT; CDR3 protein: CSASQGSGTGELFF
J gene: TRBJ2-7; clone size: few; D gene: .; V gene: TRBV6-5; CDR3 DNA: TGTGCCAGCAGTTACCCGAGACGGGGGCTCTACGAGCAGTACTTC; CDR3 protein: CASSYPRRGLYEQYF
J gene: TRBJ2-7; clone size: .; D gene: .; V gene: TRBV11-2; CDR3 DNA: TGTGCCAGCAGCTTAGAACAGGGACCTCAGTACTTC; CDR3 protein: CASSLEQGPQYF
J gene: TRBJ1-5; clone size: .; D gene: TRBD1; V gene: TRBV12-3/TRBV12-4; CDR3 DNA: TGTGCCAGCAGTAAACGACAGGGAAATAGCAATCAGCCCCAGCATTTT; CDR3 protein: CASSKRQGNSNQPQHF
J gene: TRBJ2-3; clone size: few; D gene: .; V gene: TRBV7-8; CDR3 DNA: TGTGCCAGCAGCTTAGCACTCGGTAAAGATACGCAGTATTTT; CDR3 protein: CASSLALGKDTQYF
J gene: TRBJ2-1; clone size: .; D gene: TRBD2; V gene: TRBV12-3/TRBV12-4; CDR3 DNA: TGTGCCAGCAGTTTACGGATCGGGGGGGGGGATGAGCAGTTCTTC; CDR3 protein: CASSLRIGGGDEQFF
J gene: TRBJ1-1; clone size: .; D gene: .; V gene: TRBV2; CDR3 DNA: TGTGCCAGCGAGGGGGAACCGAACACTGAAGCTTTCTTT; CDR3 protein: CASEGEPNTEAFF
J gene: TRBJ2-2; clone size: many; D gene: .; V gene: TRBV5-5; CDR3 DNA: TGTGCCAGCAGCCTCCGGGCCCAGGCTATCCAAACCGGGGAGCTGTTTTTT; CDR3 protein: CASSLRAQAIQTGELFF
J gene: TRBJ1-5; clone size: .; D gene: .; V gene: TRBV9; CDR3 DNA: TGTGCCAGCAGCGTAGCGGGGGAAGCTCAGCCCCAGCATTTT; CDR3 protein: CASSVAGEAQPQHF
J gene: TRBJ2-7; clone size: many; D gene: TRBD2; V gene: TRBV6-2/TRBV6-3; CDR3 DNA: TGTGCCAGCAGTCCGAATCTCGGGACTAGCGGTGAGCAGTACTTC; CDR3 protein: CASSPNLGTSGEQYF
J gene: TRBJ2-6; clone size: few; D gene: .; V gene: TRBV5-6; CDR3 DNA: TGTGCCAGCAGCCCCGACCTACACTCTGGGGCCAACGTCCTGACTTTC; CDR3 protein: CASSPDLHSGANVLTF
J gene: TRBJ1-4; clone size: .; D gene: TRBD1; V gene: TRBV7-2; CDR3 DNA: TGTGCCAGCAGCCCACGACAGGGGGAAGAAAAACTGTTTTTT; CDR3 protein: CASSPRQGEEKLFF